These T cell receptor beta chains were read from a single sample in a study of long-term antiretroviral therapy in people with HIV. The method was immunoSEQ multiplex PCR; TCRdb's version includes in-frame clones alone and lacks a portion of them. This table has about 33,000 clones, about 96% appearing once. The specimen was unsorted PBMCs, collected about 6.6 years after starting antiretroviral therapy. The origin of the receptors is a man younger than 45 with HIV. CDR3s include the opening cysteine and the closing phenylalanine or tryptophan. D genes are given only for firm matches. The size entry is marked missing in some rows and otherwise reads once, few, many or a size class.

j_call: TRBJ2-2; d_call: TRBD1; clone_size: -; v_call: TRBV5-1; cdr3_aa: CASSYWAQGSNTGELFF; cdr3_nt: TGCGCCAGCAGCTACTGGGCACAGGGGTCGAACACCGGGGAGCTGTTTTTT
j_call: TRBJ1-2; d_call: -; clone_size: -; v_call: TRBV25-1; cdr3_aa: CASSEFGGHGYTF; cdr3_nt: TGTGCCAGCAGTGAATTTGGGGGGCATGGCTACACCTTC
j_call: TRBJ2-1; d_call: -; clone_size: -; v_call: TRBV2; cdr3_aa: CASSEYNEQFF; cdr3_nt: TGTGCCAGCAGTGAGTACAATGAGCAGTTCTTC
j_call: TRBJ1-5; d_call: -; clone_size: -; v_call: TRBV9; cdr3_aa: CASSVAEGNQPQHF; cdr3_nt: TGTGCCAGCAGCGTAGCAGAGGGCAATCAGCCCCAGCATTTT
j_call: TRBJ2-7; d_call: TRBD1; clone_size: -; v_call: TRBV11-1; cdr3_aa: CASSLDRGRYEQYF; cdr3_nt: TGTGCCAGCAGCCTCGACAGGGGGCGATACGAGCAGTACTTC
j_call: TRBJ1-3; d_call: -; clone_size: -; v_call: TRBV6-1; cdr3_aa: CASSDAAIGNTIYF; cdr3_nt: TGTGCCAGCAGTGACGCGGCGATTGGAAACACCATATATTTT
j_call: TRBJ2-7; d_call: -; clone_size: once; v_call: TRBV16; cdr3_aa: CASSSGAYEQYF; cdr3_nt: TGTGCCAGCAGCTCGGGAGCTTACGAGCAGTACTTC
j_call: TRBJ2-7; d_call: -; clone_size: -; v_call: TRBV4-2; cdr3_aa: CASSPEDPGRSSYEQYF; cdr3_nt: TGTGCCAGCAGCCCGGAGGACCCGGGACGCAGCTCCTACGAGCAGTACTTC
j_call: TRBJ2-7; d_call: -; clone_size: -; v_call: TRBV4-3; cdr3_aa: CASSQDRDGYSEQYF; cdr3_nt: TGCGCCAGCAGCCAAGATAGGGACGGCTACTCCGAGCAGTACTTC
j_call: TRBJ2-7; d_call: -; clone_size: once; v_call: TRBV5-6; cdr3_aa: CASSLDPGSSYEQYF; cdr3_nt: TGTGCCAGCAGCTTGGACCCAGGTAGCTCCTACGAGCAGTACTTC
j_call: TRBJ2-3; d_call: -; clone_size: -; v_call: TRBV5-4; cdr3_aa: CASSLGVRGTSPTDTQYF; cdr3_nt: TGTGCCAGCAGCTTGGGCGTGCGGGGGACATCACCCACAGATACGCAGTATTTT
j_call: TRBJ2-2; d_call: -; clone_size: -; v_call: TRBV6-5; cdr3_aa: CATRWGSGELFF; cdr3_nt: TGTGCCACCAGGTGGGGGTCCGGGGAGCTGTTTTTT
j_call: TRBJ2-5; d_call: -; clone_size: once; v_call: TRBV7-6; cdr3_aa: CASSFLDSYGETQYF; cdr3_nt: TGTGCCAGCAGCTTCCTGGACAGCTATGGAGAGACCCAGTACTTC